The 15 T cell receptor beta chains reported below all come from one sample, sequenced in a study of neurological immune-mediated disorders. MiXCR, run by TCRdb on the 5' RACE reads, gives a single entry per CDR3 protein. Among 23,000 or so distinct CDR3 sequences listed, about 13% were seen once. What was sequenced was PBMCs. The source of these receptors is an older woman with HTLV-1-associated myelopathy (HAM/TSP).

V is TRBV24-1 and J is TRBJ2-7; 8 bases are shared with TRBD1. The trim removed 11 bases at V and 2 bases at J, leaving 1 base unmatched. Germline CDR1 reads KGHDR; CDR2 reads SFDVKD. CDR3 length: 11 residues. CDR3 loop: CAIQGAYEQYF. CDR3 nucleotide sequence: TGTGCCATACAGGGGGCCTACGAGCAGTACTTC.

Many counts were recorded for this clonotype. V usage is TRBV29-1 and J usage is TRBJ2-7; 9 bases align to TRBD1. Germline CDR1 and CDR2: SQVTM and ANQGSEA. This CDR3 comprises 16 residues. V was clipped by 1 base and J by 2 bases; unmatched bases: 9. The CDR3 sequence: CSVEARGGTGTYEQYF. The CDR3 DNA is TGCAGCGTTGAAGCCCGAGGGGGGACAGGGACCTACGAGCAGTACTTC.

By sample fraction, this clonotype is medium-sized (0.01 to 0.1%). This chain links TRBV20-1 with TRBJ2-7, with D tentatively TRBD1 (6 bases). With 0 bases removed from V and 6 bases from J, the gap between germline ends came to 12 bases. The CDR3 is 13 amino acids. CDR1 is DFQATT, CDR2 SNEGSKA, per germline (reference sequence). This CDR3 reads CSAREVGTFEQYF. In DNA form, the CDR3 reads TGCAGTGCTAGAGAGGTAGGGACATTCGAGCAGTACTTC.

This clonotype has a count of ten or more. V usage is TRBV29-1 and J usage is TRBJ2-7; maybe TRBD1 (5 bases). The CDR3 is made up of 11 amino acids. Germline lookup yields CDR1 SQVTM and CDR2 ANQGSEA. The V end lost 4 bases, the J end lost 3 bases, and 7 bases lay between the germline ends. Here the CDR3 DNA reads TGCAGCGTTGCACAGGACTACGAGCAGTACTTC. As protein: CSVAQDYEQYF.

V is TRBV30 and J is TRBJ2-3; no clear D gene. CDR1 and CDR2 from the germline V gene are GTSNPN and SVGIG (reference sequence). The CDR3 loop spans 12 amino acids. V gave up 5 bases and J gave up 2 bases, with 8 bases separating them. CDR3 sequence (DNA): TGTGCCTGGTCGAGCACCACAGATACGCAGTATTTT. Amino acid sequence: CAWSSTTDTQYF.

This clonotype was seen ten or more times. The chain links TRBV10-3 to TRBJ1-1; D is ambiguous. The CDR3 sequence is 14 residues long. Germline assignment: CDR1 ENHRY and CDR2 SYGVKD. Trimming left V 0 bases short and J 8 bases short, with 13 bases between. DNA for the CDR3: TGTGCCATCAGTGAGTCCCTCAAGGGAGGGGAAGCTTTCTTT. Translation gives CAISESLKGGEAFF.

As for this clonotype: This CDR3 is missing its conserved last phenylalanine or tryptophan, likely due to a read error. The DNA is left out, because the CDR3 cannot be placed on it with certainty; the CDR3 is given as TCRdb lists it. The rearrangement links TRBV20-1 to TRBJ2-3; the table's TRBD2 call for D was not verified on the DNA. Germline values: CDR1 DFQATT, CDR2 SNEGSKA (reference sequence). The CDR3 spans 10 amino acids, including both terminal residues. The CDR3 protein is CSATNILPSG.

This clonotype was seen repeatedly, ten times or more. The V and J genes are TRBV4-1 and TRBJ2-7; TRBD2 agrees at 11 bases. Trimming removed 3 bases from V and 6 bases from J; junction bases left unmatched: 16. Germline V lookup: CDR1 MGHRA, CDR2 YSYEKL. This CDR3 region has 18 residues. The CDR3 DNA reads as TGCGCCAGCAGCCACATACAAACGACTAGCGGGACCCCGCCCGAGCAGTACTTC. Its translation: CASSHIQTTSGTPPEQYF.

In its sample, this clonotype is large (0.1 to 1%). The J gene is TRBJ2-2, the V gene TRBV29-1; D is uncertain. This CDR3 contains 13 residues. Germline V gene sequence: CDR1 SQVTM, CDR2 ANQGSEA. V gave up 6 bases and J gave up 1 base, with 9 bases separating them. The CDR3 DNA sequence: TGCAGCGTCCTGGCAGAGAACACCGGGGAGCTGTTTTTT. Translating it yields CSVLAENTGELFF.

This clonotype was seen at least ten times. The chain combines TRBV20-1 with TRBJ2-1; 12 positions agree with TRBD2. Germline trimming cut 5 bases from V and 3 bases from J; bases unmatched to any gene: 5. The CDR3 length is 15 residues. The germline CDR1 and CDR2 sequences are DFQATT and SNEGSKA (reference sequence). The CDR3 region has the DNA TGCAGTGCTGATGGACTAGCGGGGTACTACAATGAGCAGTTCTTC. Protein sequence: CSADGLAGYYNEQFF.

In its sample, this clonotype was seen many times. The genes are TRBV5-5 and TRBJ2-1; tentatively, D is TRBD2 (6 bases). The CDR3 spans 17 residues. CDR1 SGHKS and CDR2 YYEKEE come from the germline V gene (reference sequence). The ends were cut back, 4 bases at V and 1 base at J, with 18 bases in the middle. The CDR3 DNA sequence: TGTGCCAGCAGCCCTTTTCCGGGACTGCAATCCTACAATGAGCAGTTCTTC. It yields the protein CASSPFPGLQSYNEQFF. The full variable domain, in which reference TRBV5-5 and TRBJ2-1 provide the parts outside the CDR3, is DAGVTQSPTHLIKTRGQQVTLRCSPISGHKSVSWYQQVLGQGPQFIFQYYEKEERGRGNFPDRFSARQFPNYSSELNVNALLLGDSALYLCASSPFPGLQSYNEQFFGPGTRLTVL.

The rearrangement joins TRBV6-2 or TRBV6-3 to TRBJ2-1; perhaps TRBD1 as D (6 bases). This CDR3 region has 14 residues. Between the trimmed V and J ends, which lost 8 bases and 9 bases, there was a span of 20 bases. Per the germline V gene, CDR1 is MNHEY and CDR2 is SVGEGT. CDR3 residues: CASRPVQGLPEQFF. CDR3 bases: TGTGCCAGCCGGCCCGTACAGGGTCTTCCTGAGCAGTTCTTC.

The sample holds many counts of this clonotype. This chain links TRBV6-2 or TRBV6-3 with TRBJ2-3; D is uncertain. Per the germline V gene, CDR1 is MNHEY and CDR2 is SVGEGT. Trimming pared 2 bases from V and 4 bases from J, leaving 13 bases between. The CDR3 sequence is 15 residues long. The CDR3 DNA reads TGTGCCAGCAGTTACGGGGTCGCCGGTGCAGATACGCAGTATTTT. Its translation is CASSYGVAGADTQYF.

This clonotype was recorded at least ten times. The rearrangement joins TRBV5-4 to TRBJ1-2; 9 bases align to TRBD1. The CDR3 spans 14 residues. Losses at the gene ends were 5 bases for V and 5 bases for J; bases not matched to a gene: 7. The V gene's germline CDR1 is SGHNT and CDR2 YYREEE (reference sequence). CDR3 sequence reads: CASRFTGGDYGYTF. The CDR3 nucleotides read TGTGCCAGCAGATTCACAGGGGGCGATTATGGCTACACCTTC.

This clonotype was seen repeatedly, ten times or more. CDR3 amino acids: CASKGLAGPSTDTQYF. The CDR3 DNA reads TGCGCCAGCAAGGGACTAGCGGGACCTAGCACAGATACGCAGTATTTT. The rearrangement joins TRBV5-1 to TRBJ2-3, with 13 nucleotides matching TRBD2. The trim removed 6 bases at V and 0 bases at J, leaving 4 bases unmatched. The CDR3 covers 16 residues. In germline, CDR1 is SGHRS, CDR2 YFSETQ.